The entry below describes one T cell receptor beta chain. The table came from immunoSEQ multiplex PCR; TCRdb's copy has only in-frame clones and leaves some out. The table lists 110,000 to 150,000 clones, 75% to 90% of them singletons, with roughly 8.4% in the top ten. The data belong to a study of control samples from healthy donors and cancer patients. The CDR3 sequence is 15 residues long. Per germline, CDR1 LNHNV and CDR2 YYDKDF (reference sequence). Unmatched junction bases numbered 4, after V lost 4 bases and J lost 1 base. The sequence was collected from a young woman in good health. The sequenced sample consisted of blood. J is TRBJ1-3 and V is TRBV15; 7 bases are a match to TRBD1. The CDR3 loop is CATSITTGSGNTIYF. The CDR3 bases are TGTGCCACCAGCATTACGACAGGGTCTGGAAACACCATATATTTT.